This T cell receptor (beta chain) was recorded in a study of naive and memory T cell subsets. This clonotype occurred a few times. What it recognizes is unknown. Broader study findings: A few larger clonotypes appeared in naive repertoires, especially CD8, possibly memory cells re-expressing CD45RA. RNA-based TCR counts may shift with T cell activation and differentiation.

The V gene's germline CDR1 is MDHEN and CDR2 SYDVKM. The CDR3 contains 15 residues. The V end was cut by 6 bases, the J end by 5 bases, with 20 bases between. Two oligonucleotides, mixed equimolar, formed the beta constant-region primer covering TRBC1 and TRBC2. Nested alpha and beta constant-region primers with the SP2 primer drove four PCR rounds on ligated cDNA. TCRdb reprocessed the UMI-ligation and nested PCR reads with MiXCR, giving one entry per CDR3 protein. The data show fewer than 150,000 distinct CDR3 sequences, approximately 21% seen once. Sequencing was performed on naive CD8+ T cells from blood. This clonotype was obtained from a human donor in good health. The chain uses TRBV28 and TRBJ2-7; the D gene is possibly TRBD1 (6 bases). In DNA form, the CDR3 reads TGTGCCAGCAGCCCAATCGGCAGGGGTAATGACGAGCAGTACTTC. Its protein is CASSPIGRGNDEQYF. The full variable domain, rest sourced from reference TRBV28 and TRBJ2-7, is DVKVTQSSRYLVKRTGEKVFLECVQDMDHENMFWYRQDPGLGLRLIYFSYDVKMKEKGDIPEGYSVSREKKERFSLILESASTNQTSMYLCASSPIGRGNDEQYFGPGTRLTVT.